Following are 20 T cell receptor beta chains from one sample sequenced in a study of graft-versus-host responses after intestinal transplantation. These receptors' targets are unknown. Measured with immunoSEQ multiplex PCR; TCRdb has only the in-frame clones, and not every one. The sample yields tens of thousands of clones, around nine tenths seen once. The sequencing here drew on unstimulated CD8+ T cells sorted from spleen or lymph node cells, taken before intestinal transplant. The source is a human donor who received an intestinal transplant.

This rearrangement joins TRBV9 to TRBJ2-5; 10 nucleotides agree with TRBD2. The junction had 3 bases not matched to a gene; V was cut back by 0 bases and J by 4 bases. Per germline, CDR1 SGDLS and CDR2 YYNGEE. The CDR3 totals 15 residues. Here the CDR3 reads CASSVASGSVETQYF. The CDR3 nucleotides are TGTGCCAGCAGCGTAGCTAGCGGGAGTGTAGAGACCCAGTACTTC.

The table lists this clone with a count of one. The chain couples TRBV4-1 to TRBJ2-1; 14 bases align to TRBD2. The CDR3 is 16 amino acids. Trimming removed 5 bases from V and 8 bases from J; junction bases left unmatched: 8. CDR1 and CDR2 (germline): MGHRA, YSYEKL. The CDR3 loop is CASSAGLAGGGDEQFF. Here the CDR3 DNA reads TGCGCCAGCAGCGCAGGACTAGCGGGAGGTGGTGATGAGCAGTTCTTC.

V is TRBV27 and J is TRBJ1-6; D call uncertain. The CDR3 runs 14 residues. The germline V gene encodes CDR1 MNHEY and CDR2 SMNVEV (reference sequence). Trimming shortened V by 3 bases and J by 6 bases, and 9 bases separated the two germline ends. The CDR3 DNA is TGTGCCAGCAGTTTCTTGGGGAGTAATTCACCCCTCCACTTT. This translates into CASSFLGSNSPLHF.

Here the CDR3 reads CSVEEWAGELEEETQYF. In DNA form, the CDR3 reads TGCAGCGTTGAAGAATGGGCCGGGGAATTGGAGGAAGAGACCCAGTACTTC. This chain joins TRBV29-1 and TRBJ2-5; perhaps TRBD2 as D (5 bases). The germline V gene has CDR1 SQVTM and CDR2 ANQGSEA. The ends were cut back, 0 bases at V and 3 bases at J, with 20 bases in the middle. The CDR3 spans 17 residues.

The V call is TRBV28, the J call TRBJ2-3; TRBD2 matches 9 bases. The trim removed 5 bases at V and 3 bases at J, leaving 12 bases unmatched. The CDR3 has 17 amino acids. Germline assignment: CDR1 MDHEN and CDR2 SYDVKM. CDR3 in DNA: TGTGCCAGCAGTGGGAGCTTCCCTAGCGGGATTACAGATACGCAGTATTTT. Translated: CASSGSFPSGITDTQYF.

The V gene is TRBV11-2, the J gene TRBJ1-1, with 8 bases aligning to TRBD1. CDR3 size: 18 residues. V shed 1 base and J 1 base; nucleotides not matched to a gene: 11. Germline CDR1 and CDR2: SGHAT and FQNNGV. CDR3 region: CASSLVWYRGIRNTEAFF. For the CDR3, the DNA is TGTGCCAGCAGCTTAGTATGGTACAGGGGGATTCGGAACACTGAAGCTTTCTTT. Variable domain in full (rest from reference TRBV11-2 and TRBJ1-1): EAGVAQSPRYKIIEKRQSVAFWCNPISGHATLYWYQQILGQGPKLLIQFQNNGVVDDSQLPKDRFSAERLKGVDSTLKIQPAKLEDSAVYLCASSLVWYRGIRNTEAFFGQGTRLTVV.

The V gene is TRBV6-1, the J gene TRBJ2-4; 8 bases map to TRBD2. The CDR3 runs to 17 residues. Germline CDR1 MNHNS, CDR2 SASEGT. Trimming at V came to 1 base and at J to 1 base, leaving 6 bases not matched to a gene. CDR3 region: CASSEESGGGAKNIQYF. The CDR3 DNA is TGTGCCAGCAGTGAAGAGTCGGGAGGGGGGGCCAAAAACATTCAGTACTTC.

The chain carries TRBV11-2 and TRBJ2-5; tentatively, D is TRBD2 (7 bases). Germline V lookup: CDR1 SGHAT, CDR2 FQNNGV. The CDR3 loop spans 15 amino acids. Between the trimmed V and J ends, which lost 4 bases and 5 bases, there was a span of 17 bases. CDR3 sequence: CASSWGGSVAETQYF. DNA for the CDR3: TGTGCCAGCAGCTGGGGGGGCAGTGTGGCGGAGACCCAGTACTTC.

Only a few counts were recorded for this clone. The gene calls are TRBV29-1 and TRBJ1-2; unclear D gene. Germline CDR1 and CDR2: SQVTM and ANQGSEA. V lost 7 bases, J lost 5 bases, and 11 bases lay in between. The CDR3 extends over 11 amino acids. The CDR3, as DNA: TGCAGCGCTATAGCGGAGTATGGCTACACCTTC. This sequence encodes CSAIAEYGYTF. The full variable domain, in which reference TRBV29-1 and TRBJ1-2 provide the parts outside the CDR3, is SAVISQKPSRDICQRGTSLTIQCQVDSQVTMMFWYRQQPGQSLTLIATANQGSEATYESGFVIDKFPISRPNLTFSTLTVSNMSPEDSSIYLCSAIAEYGYTFGSGTRLTVV.

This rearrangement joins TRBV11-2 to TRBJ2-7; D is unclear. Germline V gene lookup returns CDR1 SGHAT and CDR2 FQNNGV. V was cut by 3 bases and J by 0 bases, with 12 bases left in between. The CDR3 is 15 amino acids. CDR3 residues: CASSLIWKSSYEQYF. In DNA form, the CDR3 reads TGTGCCAGCAGCTTGATTTGGAAGAGCTCCTACGAGCAGTACTTC.

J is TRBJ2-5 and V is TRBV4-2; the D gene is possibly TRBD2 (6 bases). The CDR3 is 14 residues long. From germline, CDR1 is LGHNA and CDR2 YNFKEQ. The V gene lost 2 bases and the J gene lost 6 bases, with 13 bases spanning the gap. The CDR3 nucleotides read TGTGCCAGCAGCCAACAAGTGGGGGGTCAGACCCAGTACTTC. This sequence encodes CASSQQVGGQTQYF.

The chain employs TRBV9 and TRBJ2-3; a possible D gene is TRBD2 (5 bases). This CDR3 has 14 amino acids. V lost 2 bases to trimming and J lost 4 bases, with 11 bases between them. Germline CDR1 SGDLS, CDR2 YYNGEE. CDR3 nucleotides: TGTGCCAGCAGCGTCACGGAGGATCCAGATACGCAGTATTTT. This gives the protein CASSVTEDPDTQYF.

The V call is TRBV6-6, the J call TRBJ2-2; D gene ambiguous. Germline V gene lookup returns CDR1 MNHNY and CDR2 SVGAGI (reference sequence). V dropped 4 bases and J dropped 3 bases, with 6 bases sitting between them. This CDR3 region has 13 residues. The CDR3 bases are TGTGCCAGCAGTTTGATGTACACCGGGGAGCTGTTTTTT. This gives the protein CASSLMYTGELFF.

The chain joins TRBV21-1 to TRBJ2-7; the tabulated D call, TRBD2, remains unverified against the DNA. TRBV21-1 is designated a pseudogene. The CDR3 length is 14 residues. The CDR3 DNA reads TGTGCCAGCAGCAACGGGACTGATACCTACGAGCAGTACTTC. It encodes CASSNGTDTYEQYF.

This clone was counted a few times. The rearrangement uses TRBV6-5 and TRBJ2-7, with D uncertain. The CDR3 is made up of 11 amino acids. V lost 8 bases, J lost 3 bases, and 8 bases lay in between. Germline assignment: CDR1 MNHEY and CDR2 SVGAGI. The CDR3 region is CASGSDYEQYF. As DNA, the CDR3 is TGTGCCAGCGGATCTGACTACGAGCAGTACTTC.

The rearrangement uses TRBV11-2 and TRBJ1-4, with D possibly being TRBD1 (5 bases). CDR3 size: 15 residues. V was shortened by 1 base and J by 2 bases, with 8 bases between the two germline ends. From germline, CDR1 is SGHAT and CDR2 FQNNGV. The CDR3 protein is CASSLVGGTNEKLFF. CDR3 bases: TGTGCCAGCAGCTTAGTCGGGGGGACTAATGAAAAACTGTTTTTT.

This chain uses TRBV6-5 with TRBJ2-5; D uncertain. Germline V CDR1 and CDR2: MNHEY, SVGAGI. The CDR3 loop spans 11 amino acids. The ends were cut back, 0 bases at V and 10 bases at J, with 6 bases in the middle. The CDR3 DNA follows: TGTGCCAGCAGTTACTCAAGAGACCAGTACTTC. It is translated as CASSYSRDQYF.

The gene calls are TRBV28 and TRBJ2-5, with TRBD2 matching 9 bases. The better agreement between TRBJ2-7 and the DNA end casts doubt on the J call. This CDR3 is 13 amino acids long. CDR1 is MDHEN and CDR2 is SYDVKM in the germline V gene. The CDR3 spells CASTPLAGYEQYF. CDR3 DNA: TGTGCCAGCACCCCACTAGCGGGTTACGAGCAGTACTTC.

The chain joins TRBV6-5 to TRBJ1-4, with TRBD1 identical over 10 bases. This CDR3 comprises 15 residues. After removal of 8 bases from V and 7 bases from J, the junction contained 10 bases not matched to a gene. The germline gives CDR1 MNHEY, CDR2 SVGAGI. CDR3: CASPGGGDRGEKLFF. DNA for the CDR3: TGTGCCAGCCCGGGGGGAGGGGACAGGGGTGAAAAACTGTTTTTT.

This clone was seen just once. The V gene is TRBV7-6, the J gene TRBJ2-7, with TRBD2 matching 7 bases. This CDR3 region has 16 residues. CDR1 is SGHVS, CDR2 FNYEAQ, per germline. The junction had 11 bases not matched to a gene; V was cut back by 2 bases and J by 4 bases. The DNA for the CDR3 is TGTGCCAGCAGCTTAAACAGTGGGGGGGATAGGTACGAGCAGTACTTC. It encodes CASSLNSGGDRYEQYF. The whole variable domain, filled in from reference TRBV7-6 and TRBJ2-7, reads GAGVSQSPRYKVTKRGQDVALRCDPISGHVSLYWYRQALGQGPEFLTYFNYEAQQDKSGLPNDRFSAERPEGSISTLTIQRTEQRDSAMYRCASSLNSGGDRYEQYFGPGTRLTVT.